The rows below give T cell receptor beta chains drawn from one sample of a study of shared clonotypes between healthy human individuals. The data were produced by immunoSEQ multiplex PCR, yet TCRdb's version contains in-frame clones alone and is incomplete. The table records 2 million to 2.5 million clones, more than 90% of them present only once. Material for sequencing was naive CD4+ T cells sorted from blood. These receptors all stem from a man between 18 and 29 years old in good health. Each CDR3 is given with its conserved first and last residue. The D gene is left open where the match is weak. Clone sizes are given selectively: once, few, many, or a class where the clone is expanded.

TRBV11-3,TRBJ2-1,.,.,CASSARPGHLLFF,TGTGCCAGCAGCGCTCGGCCGGGACATCTGTTGTTCTTC
TRBV7-2,TRBJ2-3,.,TRBD2,CASSLGISGRVADTQYF,TGTGCCAGCAGCTTAGGGATTAGCGGGAGGGTCGCAGATACGCAGTATTTT
TRBV4-2,TRBJ1-6,.,.,CASSQDMTAWSPLHF,TGTGCCAGCAGCCAAGATATGACGGCCTGGTCACCCCTCCACTTT
TRBV10-3,TRBJ2-7,.,.,CAISEEGNPPRNEQYF,TGTGCCATCAGTGAAGAAGGGAACCCCCCTCGGAACGAGCAGTACTTC
TRBV25-1,TRBJ1-2,.,.,CASSEFPNYGYTF,TGTGCCAGCAGTGAATTTCCGAACTATGGCTACACCTTC
TRBV5-5,TRBJ2-3,.,TRBD2,CASSLALAGVDTQYF,TGTGCCAGCAGCTTGGCTCTAGCGGGAGTAGATACGCAGTATTTT
TRBV30,TRBJ2-4,.,.,CAQTVAKNIQYF,TGTGCCCAGACTGTAGCCAAAAACATTCAGTACTTC
TRBV7-2,TRBJ2-3,.,TRBD2,CASSPPGTRMTDTQYF,TGTGCCAGCAGCCCCCCCGGGACTAGGATGACAGATACGCAGTATTTT
TRBV29-1,TRBJ2-7,.,TRBD2,CSVASGGPYEQYF,TGCAGCGTTGCGTCGGGAGGCCCCTACGAGCAGTACTTC
TRBV16,TRBJ1-6,.,.,CASSQQGPSPLHF,TGTGCCAGCAGCCAACAGGGTCCTTCACCCCTCCACTTT
TRBV2,TRBJ2-1,.,TRBD1,CASSVLQGINEQFF,TGTGCCAGCAGTGTTTTACAGGGGATCAATGAGCAGTTCTTC
TRBV27,TRBJ1-4,.,TRBD1,CASRDRAREKLFF,TGTGCCAGCAGGGACAGGGCTCGGGAAAAACTGTTTTTT
TRBV7-9,TRBJ2-7,.,.,CASSPHSYEQYF,TGTGCCAGCAGCCCTCACTCCTACGAGCAGTACTTC
TRBV28,TRBJ2-5,.,.,CASISSGQIPQETQYF,TGTGCCAGCATCTCCTCCGGGCAGATCCCCCAAGAGACCCAGTACTTC
TRBV7-7,TRBJ2-1,once,.,CASSPGITKYNEQFF,TGTGCTAGCAGCCCGGGGATAACCAAGTACAATGAGCAGTTCTTC
TRBV10-1,TRBJ2-7,.,TRBD2,CASSESTSGSYEQYF,TGCGCCAGCAGTGAGTCGACTAGCGGGTCCTACGAGCAGTACTTC
TRBV9,TRBJ2-1,few,.,CASSVGSSYNEQFF,TGTGCCAGCAGCGTAGGGAGCTCCTACAATGAGCAGTTCTTC
TRBV6-5,TRBJ1-5,.,TRBD1,CASSPGTGLNQPQHF,TGTGCCAGCAGCCCCGGGACAGGGCTCAATCAGCCCCAGCATTTT
TRBV2,TRBJ1-3,.,.,CASSGGKSGNTIYF,TGTGCCAGCAGTGGGGGAAAGTCTGGAAACACCATATATTTT
TRBV25-1,TRBJ2-5,.,TRBD2,CASSGFGSGGQETQYF,TGTGCCAGCAGTGGGTTTGGTAGCGGGGGTCAAGAGACCCAGTACTTC
TRBV18,TRBJ1-2,.,.,CASSSLPPSLINYGYTF,TGTGCCAGCTCATCATTGCCGCCCTCCCTCATTAACTATGGCTACACCTTC
TRBV10-3,TRBJ2-5,.,.,CAISAEDHLQETQYF,TGTGCCATCAGTGCCGAAGACCATCTCCAAGAGACCCAGTACTTC
TRBV6-5,TRBJ2-3,.,TRBD1,CASRRDRSTDTQYF,TGTGCCAGCAGACGGGACAGAAGCACAGATACGCAGTATTTT
TRBV28,TRBJ1-6,.,.,CASSGPLAQLSPLHF,TGTGCCAGCAGTGGGCCCTTGGCCCAGCTTTCACCCCTCCACTTT
TRBV18,TRBJ1-5,.,TRBD1,CASSPSMGQGSQPQHF,TGTGCCAGCTCACCATCCATGGGACAGGGGTCTCAGCCCCAGCATTTT
TRBV18,TRBJ1-5,once,TRBD1,CASSPGTGPPNQPQHF,TGTGCCAGCTCACCAGGGACAGGGCCACCCAATCAGCCCCAGCATTTT
TRBV19,TRBJ1-5,.,.,CASSPGVSNQPQHF,TGTGCCAGTAGCCCAGGGGTTTCTAATCAGCCCCAGCATTTT
TRBV6-6,TRBJ2-7,.,TRBD1,CASSSTGSYEQYF,TGTGCCAGCAGTTCGACAGGGTCCTACGAGCAGTACTTC
TRBV2,TRBJ2-7,few,.,CASSETGNSYEQYF,TGTGCCAGCAGTGAAACAGGCAACTCCTACGAGCAGTACTTC